This T cell receptor (beta chain) is from a study of blood T cell repertoires in COVID-19. Study information: The United States, Italy and Spain supplied acute and convalescent COVID-19 samples. Sources were T cells, B-cell-depleted T cells, or PBMCs; the material itself was cDNA or gDNA.

CDR1 is SGHRS, CDR2 YFSETQ, per germline. This CDR3 is 14 amino acids long. Trimming cost V 0 bases and J 2 bases, with 8 bases left between them. Original methodology: Reference gene primer amplification gave nucleated cell count estimates. Libraries were prepared by immunoSEQ multiplex PCR; TCRdb keeps only in-frame clonotypes and omits some of them. V and J calls plus clone size are reproduced from that table; the DNA served to infer D and trimming. The table lists around 310,000 clones, about 90% of them singletons. Sequencing used PBMCs or T cells enriched from blood (not recorded which). The clonotype comes from a man aged 25-45 years who had recovered from COVID-19. The chain employs TRBV5-1 and TRBJ1-1; D possibly corresponds to TRBD1 (6 bases). This chain's CDR3 is CASSLGTVNTEAFF. The CDR3 DNA is TGCGCCAGCAGCTTGGGGACAGTCAACACTGAAGCTTTCTTT.